Each of the 11 T cell receptor beta chains below was sequenced from the same sample in a study of T cell responses to AZD1222 COVID-19 vaccine. Profiled with immunoSEQ multiplex PCR; TCRdb holds only in-frame clones, not every one. The sample contains more than 150,000 clones, 90% of which appear only once. The source was peripheral blood, collected on day 0 of AZD1222 vaccination. The receptor set was obtained from an adult in good health.

V is TRBV7-9 and J is TRBJ2-2; D might be TRBD1 (5 bases). The CDR3 has 18 amino acids. Germline assignment: CDR1 SEHNR and CDR2 FQNEAQ (reference sequence). Trimming shortened V by 3 bases and J by 6 bases, and 23 bases separated the two germline ends. DNA for the CDR3: TGTGCCAGCAGCTTGGCAGCTAGGGGTCGGACACCACCCGGGGAGCTGTTTTTT. Translating gives CASSLAARGRTPPGELFF. Combining the CDR3 with reference TRBV7-9 and TRBJ2-2 gives the whole variable domain DTGVSQNPRHKITKRGQNVTFRCDPISEHNRLYWYRQTLGQGPEFLTYFQNEAQLEKSRLLSDRFSAERPKGSFSTLEIQRTEQGDSAMYLCASSLAARGRTPPGELFFGEGSRLTVL.

This chain's CDR3 is CASSEDSPTKQYF. CDR3 nucleotides: TGTGCCAGCAGTGAGGACAGTCCTACGAAGCAGTACTTC. This chain connects TRBV6-1 to TRBJ2-7; TRBD1 might be the D (6 bases). V was clipped by 3 bases and J by 8 bases, with 14 bases between them. This CDR3 has 13 residues. The germline CDR1 and CDR2 sequences are MNHNS and SASEGT.

The chain carries TRBV4-2 and TRBJ1-4; no clear D gene. V lost 1 base, J lost 3 bases, and 9 bases lay in between. The CDR3 runs 15 residues. Germline-derived CDR1 and CDR2 are LGHNA and YNFKEQ. CDR3 DNA sequence: TGTGCCAGCAGCCAAGTGACACCGGCTAATGAAAAACTGTTTTTT. As protein: CASSQVTPANEKLFF.

This clone was observed at least ten times. The CDR3 DNA reads as TGTGCCAGCAGCGTAGCCCCTAGCGGGATCTATGAGCAGTTCTTC. Its protein is CASSVAPSGIYEQFF. V gene TRBV9 combines with J gene TRBJ2-1, with 9 nucleotides matching TRBD2. CDR3 length equals 15 residues. Per germline, CDR1 SGDLS and CDR2 YYNGEE. The J segment lost 8 bases and the V segment lost 0 bases, leaving 6 bases of the junction unmatched.

This clone is classed as medium-sized (0.01 to 0.1%). J is TRBJ1-5 and V is TRBV7-6; tentatively, D is TRBD1 (5 bases). This CDR3 is 13 amino acids long. Trimming shortened V by 5 bases and J by 10 bases, and 15 bases separated the two germline ends. CDR1 is SGHVS, CDR2 FNYEAQ, per germline. The CDR3 DNA reads as TGTGCCAGCAGCCCAGGGCCAGTCGGACCCCAGCATTTT. Translation gives CASSPGPVGPQHF.

This clone appeared a single time. This chain's CDR3 is CASSLSGHEKLFF. CDR3 DNA: TGTGCCAGCAGTTTATCGGGACACGAAAAACTGTTTTTT. The genes are TRBV6-5 and TRBJ1-4; a possible D gene is TRBD1 (6 bases). CDR3 length equals 13 residues. V was clipped by 4 bases and J by 8 bases, with 11 bases between them. The germline V gene encodes CDR1 MNHEY and CDR2 SVGAGI.

CDR3 in DNA: TGTGCCAGCAGCACGAGGGGGACAGGGGGATACGGTGAGCAGTTCTTC. Amino acids: CASSTRGTGGYGEQFF. V and J are TRBV11-2 and TRBJ2-1; 11 nucleotides agree with TRBD1. Looked up from germline, CDR1 is SGHAT and CDR2 is FQNNGV. CDR3 length equals 16 residues. The V segment lost 5 bases and the J segment 9 bases; nucleotides outside the gene matches: 12.

The CDR3 here is CASRGRENQPQHF. The CDR3 DNA reads TGTGCCAGCAGAGGAAGGGAGAATCAGCCCCAGCATTTT. The J gene is TRBJ1-5, the V gene TRBV6-5; D call uncertain. The CDR3 has 13 residues. Germline values: CDR1 MNHEY, CDR2 SVGAGI. The V gene lost 6 bases and the J gene lost 4 bases, with 10 bases spanning the gap.

This rearrangement joins TRBV19 to TRBJ2-4, with 15 bases that match TRBD2. There are 19 residues in the CDR3. The trim removed 6 bases at V and 0 bases at J, leaving 9 bases unmatched. Germline CDR1 LNHDA, CDR2 SQIVND (reference sequence). CDR3 loop: CASSPGGLAGGLAKNIQYF. The DNA of the CDR3 is TGTGCCAGTAGCCCGGGGGGACTAGCGGGAGGTCTAGCCAAAAACATTCAGTACTTC.

The chain recombines TRBV2 with TRBJ1-2, with 11 bases aligning to TRBD1. The CDR3 consists of 15 residues. Germline assignment: CDR1 SNHLY and CDR2 FYNNEI. The V and J ends lost 5 bases and 8 bases, in that order; junction bases with no gene match: 10. CDR3 DNA: TGTGCCAGCAGTTACGGACAGGGGGCGAAATGGGGCTACACCTTC. Protein product: CASSYGQGAKWGYTF.

The rearrangement links TRBV18 to TRBJ2-7; TRBD1 matches at 8 bases. CDR1 and CDR2 from the germline V gene are KGHSH and LQKENI. This CDR3 has 16 residues. Trimming removed 3 bases from V and 7 bases from J; junction bases left unmatched: 14. The CDR3 DNA reads TGTGCCAGCTCACCCGGAACAGGGGGTCCAGCTGGGGAGCAGTACTTC. Its translation is CASSPGTGGPAGEQYF.